The 7 T cell receptor beta chains in this list originate from one sample, sequenced in a study of blood T cell repertoires in COVID-19 (dated by TCRdb to 2018 to 2020). The library was built by means of the immunoSEQ multiplex PCR assay. TCRdb took this table from immuneACCESS and kept in-frame rearrangements with V and J called. Such tables lack part of the clones; where checked against another copy, unresolved V genes explain under half of the gap, and the rest is unexplained. A total of around 100,000 clones appear in this sample, about 78% of them only once. The ten top clones hold about 9.6% of the sample. Material: peripheral blood. The receptors originated from a man in his sixties with active or convalescent COVID-19.

This sequence joins TRBV5-1 and TRBJ2-3, with D possibly being TRBD1 (6 bases). The ends were cut back, 4 bases at V and 0 bases at J, with 12 bases in the middle. CDR3 size: 15 residues. The V gene's germline CDR1 is SGHRS and CDR2 YFSETQ. CDR3 region: CASSVNTGSTDTQYF. The CDR3 region has the DNA TGCGCCAGCAGCGTAAACACAGGGAGCACAGATACGCAGTATTTT.

This sequence joins TRBV19 and TRBJ2-1; TRBD2 agrees at 11 bases. Germline assignment: CDR1 LNHDA and CDR2 SQIVND (reference sequence). The V and J ends lost 4 bases and 2 bases, in that order; junction bases with no gene match: 10. CDR3 length: 18 residues. The CDR3 DNA reads TGTGCCAGTAGTACTCTCGCCATAGCGGGAGGGCCCTACAATGAGCAGTTCTTC. Its protein is CASSTLAIAGGPYNEQFF.

This clone showed up many times. This chain joins TRBV29-1 and TRBJ2-6; D is ambiguous. Germline CDR1 reads SQVTM; CDR2 reads ANQGSEA. Trimming pared 3 bases from V and 0 bases from J, leaving 12 bases between. This CDR3 is 16 amino acids long. The CDR3 bases are TGCAGCGTTGAGCACTTCGCCCTCTCTGGGGCCAACGTCCTGACTTTC. Amino acids: CSVEHFALSGANVLTF.

This clone occurred once. The rearrangement uses TRBV14 and TRBJ1-6; 7 bases are a match to TRBD1. The germline gives CDR1 SGHDN, CDR2 FVKESK. The CDR3 totals 16 residues. The V gene end was trimmed by 0 bases and the J gene end by 10 bases; junction bases not matched to a gene: 9. The CDR3 spells CASSQEGRQGGSPLHF. In nucleotides, the CDR3 is TGTGCCAGCAGCCAAGAAGGAAGACAGGGTGGGTCACCCCTCCACTTT. Filled out from reference TRBV14 and TRBJ1-6, the complete variable domain reads EAGVTQFPSHSVIEKGQTVTLRCDPISGHDNLYWYRRVMGKEIKFLLHFVKESKQDESGMPNNRFLAERTGGTYSTLKVQPAELEDSGVYFCASSQEGRQGGSPLHFGNGTRLTVT.

This clone is termed medium-sized. The chain has TRBV7-7 and TRBJ2-5, with 14 bases matching TRBD2. Losses at the gene ends were 1 base for V and 5 bases for J; bases not matched to a gene: 6. The germline CDR1 and CDR2 sequences are SSHAT and FNYEAQ (reference sequence). CDR3 length: 17 amino acids. The CDR3 here is CASSLGRLAGGQETQYF. In nucleotides, the CDR3 is TGTGCCAGCAGCTTAGGGAGACTAGCGGGAGGGCAGGAGACCCAGTACTTC.

The chain uses TRBV7-2 and TRBJ2-1; 7 bases are a match to TRBD2. Germline CDR1 and CDR2: SGHTA and FQGNSA. There are 16 residues in the CDR3. After removal of 0 bases from V and 6 bases from J, the junction contained 8 bases not matched to a gene. DNA for the CDR3: TGTGCCAGCAGCTTAGCGCTCGGAGGACTAGGCAATGAGCAGTTCTTC. The encoded protein is CASSLALGGLGNEQFF.

V usage is TRBV7-8 and J usage is TRBJ2-1; 7 bases line up with TRBD2. Trimming took 0 bases from V and 7 from J; bases not matched to a gene: 3. This CDR3 is 14 amino acids long. CDR1 SGHVS and CDR2 FQNEAQ come from the germline V gene. The CDR3 region is CASSLAGGWNEQFF. CDR3 coding DNA: TGTGCCAGCAGCTTAGCGGGGGGGTGGAATGAGCAGTTCTTC.